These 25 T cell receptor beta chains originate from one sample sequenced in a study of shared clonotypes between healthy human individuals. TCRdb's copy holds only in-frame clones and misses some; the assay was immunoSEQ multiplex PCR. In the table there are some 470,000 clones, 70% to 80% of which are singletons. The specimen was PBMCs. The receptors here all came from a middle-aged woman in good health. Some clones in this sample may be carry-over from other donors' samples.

This CDR3 reads CASSLVASANTGELFF. The CDR3 region has the DNA TGTGCCAGCAGCTTAGTCGCTAGCGCGAACACCGGGGAGCTGTTTTTT. The chain couples TRBV7-6 to TRBJ2-2, with TRBD2 as a possible D gene (6 bases). The CDR3 spans 16 residues. V shed 1 base and J shed 0 bases, with 9 bases lying between them. Germline loops: CDR1 SGHVS, CDR2 FNYEAQ.

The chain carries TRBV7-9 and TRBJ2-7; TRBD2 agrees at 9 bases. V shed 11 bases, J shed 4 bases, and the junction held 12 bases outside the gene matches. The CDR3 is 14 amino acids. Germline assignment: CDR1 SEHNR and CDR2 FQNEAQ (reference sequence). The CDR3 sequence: CAATLAAGGYEQYF. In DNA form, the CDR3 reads TGTGCCGCTACCCTAGCGGCGGGAGGGTACGAGCAGTACTTC.

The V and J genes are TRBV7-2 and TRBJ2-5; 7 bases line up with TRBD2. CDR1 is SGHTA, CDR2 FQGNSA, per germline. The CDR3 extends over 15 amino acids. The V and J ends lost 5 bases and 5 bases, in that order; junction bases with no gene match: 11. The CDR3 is CASSRAVGRGETQYF. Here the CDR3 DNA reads TGTGCCAGCAGCCGCGCCGTGGGGAGGGGCGAGACCCAGTACTTC.

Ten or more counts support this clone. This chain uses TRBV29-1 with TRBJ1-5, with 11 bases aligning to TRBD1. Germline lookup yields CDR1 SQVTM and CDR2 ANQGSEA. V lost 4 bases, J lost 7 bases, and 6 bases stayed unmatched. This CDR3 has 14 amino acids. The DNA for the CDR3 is TGCAGCGTTGGATCCGGACAGGGGGCACAGCCCCAGCATTTT. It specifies CSVGSGQGAQPQHF.

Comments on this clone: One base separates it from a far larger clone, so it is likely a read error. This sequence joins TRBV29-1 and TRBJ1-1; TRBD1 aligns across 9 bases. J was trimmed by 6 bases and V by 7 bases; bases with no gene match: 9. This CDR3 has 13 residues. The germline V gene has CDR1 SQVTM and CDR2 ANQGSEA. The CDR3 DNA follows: TGCAGCGCTTACCGGGACAGGGATGCTGAAGCTTTCTTT. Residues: CSAYRDRDAEAFF.

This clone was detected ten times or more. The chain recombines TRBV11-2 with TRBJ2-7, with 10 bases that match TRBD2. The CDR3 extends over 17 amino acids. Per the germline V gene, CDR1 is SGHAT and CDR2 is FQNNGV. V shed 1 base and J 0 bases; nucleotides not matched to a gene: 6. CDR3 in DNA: TGTGCCAGCAGCTTAGCTCCTAGCGGGAGTGTCTCCTACGAGCAGTACTTC. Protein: CASSLAPSGSVSYEQYF.

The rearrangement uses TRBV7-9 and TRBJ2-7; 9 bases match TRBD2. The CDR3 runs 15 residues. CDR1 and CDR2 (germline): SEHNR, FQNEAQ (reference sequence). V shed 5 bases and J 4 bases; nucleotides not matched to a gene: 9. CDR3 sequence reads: CASSEIAGVSYEQYF. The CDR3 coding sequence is TGTGCCAGCAGCGAGATAGCGGGAGTATCGTACGAGCAGTACTTC.

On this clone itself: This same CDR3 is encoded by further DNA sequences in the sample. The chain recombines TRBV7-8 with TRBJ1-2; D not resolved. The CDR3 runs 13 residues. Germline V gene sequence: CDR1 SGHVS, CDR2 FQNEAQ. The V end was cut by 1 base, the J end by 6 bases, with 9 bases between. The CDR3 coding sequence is TGTGCCAGCAGCTTAGATCGGGGAGATGGCTACACCTTC. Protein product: CASSLDRGDGYTF. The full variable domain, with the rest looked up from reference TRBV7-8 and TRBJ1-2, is GAGVSQSPRYKVAKRGQDVALRCDPISGHVSLFWYQQALGQGPEFLTYFQNEAQLDKSGLPSDRFFAERPEGSVSTLKIQRTQQEDSAVYLCASSLDRGDGYTFGSGTRLTVV.

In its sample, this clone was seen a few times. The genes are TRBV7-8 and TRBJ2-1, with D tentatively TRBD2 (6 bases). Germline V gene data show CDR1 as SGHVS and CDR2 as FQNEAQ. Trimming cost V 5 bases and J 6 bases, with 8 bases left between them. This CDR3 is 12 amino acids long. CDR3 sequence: CASSTGGNEQFF. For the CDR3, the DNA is TGTGCCAGCAGCACCGGGGGCAATGAGCAGTTCTTC.

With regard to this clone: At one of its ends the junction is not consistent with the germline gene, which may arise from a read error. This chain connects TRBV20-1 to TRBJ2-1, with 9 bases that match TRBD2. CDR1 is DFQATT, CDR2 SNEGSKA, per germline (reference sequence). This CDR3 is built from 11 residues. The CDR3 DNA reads TGCAGTGCCCATTCCGGGACTAGCATGGTCTTC. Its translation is CSAHSGTSMVF.

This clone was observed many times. The CDR3 spells CASSLSTRNYGYTF. The DNA of the CDR3 is TGTGCCAGCAGTTTATCCACGCGAAACTATGGCTACACCTTC. This chain links TRBV27 with TRBJ1-2; no reliable D call. CDR1 and CDR2 (germline): MNHEY, SMNVEV (reference sequence). The CDR3 contains 14 residues. V was clipped by 0 bases and J by 2 bases, with 7 bases between them.

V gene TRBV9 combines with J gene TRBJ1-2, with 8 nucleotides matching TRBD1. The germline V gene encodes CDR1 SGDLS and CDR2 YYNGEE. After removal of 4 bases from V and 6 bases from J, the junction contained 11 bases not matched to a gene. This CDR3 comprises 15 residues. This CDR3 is CASSLPNRTGNGYTF. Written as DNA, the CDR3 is TGTGCCAGCAGCCTACCGAACCGGACAGGGAATGGCTACACCTTC.

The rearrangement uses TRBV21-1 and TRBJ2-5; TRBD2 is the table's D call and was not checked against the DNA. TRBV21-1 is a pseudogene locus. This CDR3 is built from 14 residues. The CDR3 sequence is CASTSGGLAETQYF. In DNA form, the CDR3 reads TGTGCCAGCACCTCGGGGGGGCTTGCGGAGACCCAGTACTTC.

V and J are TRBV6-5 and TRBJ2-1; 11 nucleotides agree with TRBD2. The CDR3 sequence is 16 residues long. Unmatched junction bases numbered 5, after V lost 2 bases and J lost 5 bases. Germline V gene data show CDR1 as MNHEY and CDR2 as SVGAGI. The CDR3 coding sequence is TGTGCCAGCAGTTACGAGGCGGGACTAGCGGACAATGAGCAGTTCTTC. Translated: CASSYEAGLADNEQFF.

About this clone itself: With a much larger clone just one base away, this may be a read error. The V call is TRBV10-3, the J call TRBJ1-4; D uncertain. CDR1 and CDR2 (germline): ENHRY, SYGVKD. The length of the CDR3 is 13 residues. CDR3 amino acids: CAIRDPYNEKLLF. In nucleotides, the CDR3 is TGTGCCATCAGGGACCCTTACAATGAAAAACTGCTTTTT.

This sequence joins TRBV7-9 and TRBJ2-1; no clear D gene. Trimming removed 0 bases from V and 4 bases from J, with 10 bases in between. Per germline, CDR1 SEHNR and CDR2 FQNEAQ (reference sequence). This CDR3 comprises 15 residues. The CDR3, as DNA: TGTGCCAGCAGCTTAGCGGGCCTAGAGTACAATGAGCAGTTCTTC. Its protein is CASSLAGLEYNEQFF.

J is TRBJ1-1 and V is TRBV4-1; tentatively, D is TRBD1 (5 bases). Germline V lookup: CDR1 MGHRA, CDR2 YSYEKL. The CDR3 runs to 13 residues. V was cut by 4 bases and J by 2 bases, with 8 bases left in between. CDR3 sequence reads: CASSLTVNTEAFF. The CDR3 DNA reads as TGCGCCAGCAGCCTGACAGTAAACACTGAAGCTTTCTTT.

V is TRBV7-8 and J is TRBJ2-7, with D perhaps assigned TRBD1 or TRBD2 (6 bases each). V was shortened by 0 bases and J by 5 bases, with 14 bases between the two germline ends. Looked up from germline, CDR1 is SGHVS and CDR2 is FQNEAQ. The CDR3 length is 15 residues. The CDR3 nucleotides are TGTGCCAGCAGCTTAGCCGGGGGCACCCCCCACGAGCAGTACTTC. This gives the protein CASSLAGGTPHEQYF. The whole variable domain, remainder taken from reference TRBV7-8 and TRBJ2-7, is GAGVSQSPRYKVAKRGQDVALRCDPISGHVSLFWYQQALGQGPEFLTYFQNEAQLDKSGLPSDRFFAERPEGSVSTLKIQRTQQEDSAVYLCASSLAGGTPHEQYFGPGTRLTVT.

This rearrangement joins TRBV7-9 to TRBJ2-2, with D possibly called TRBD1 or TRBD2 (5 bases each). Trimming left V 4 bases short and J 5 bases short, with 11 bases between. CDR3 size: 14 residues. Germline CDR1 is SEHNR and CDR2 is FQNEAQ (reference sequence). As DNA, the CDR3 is TGTGCCAGCAGCTGGGGGTCCGCGACCGGGGAGCTGTTTTTT. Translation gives CASSWGSATGELFF.

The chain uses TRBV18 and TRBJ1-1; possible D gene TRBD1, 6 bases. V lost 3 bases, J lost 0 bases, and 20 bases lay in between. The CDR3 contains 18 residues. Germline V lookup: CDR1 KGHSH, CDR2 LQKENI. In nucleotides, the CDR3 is TGTGCCAGCTCACCCCCCCCATGGGGGCTTTTTATGAACACTGAAGCTTTCTTT. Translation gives CASSPPPWGLFMNTEAFF.

CDR3 residues: CASSTDISTDTQYF. The CDR3 DNA reads as TGTGCCAGCAGTACGGACATTTCGACAGATACGCAGTATTTT. The genes are TRBV7-9 and TRBJ2-3, with D maybe TRBD1 (5 bases). The CDR3 covers 14 residues. The V end was cut by 6 bases, the J end by 3 bases, with 13 bases between. From germline, CDR1 is SEHNR and CDR2 FQNEAQ (reference sequence).

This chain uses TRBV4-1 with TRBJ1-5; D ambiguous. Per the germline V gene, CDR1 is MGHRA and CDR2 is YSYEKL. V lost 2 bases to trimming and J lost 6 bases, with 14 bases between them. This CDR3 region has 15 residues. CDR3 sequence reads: CASSQLGLGSQPQHF. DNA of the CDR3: TGCGCCAGCAGCCAACTAGGATTGGGCAGTCAGCCCCAGCATTTT.

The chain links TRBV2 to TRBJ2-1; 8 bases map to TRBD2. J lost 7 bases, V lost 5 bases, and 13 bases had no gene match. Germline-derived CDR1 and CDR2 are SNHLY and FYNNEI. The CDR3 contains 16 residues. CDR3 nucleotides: TGTGCCAGCAGTCTATCCAGCGGGAGAGGGGGAAATGAGCAGTTCTTC. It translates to CASSLSSGRGGNEQFF.

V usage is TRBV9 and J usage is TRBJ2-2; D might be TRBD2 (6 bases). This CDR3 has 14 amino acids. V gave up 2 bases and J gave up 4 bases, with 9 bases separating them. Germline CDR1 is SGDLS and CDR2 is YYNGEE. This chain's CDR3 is CASSVRGVTGELFF. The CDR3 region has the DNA TGTGCCAGCAGCGTGCGGGGAGTCACCGGGGAGCTGTTTTTT.

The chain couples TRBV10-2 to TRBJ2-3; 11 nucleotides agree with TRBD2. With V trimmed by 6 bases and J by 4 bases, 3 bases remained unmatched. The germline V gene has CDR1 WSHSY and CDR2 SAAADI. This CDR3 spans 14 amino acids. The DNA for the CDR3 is TGCGCCAGCAGACTAGCGGGAGTCCCAGATACGCAGTATTTT. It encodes CASRLAGVPDTQYF.